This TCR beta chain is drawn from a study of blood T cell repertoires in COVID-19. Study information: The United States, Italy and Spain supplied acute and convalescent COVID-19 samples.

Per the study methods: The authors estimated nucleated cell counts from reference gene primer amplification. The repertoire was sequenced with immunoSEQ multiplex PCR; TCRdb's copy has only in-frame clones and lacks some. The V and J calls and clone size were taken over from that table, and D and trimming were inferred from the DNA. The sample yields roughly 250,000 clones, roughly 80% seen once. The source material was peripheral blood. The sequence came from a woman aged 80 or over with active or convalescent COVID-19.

The CDR3 DNA is TGTGCCAGCAGTTTAGGAGCTCATAACACTGAAGCTTTCTTT. It encodes CASSLGAHNTEAFF. V and J are TRBV27 and TRBJ1-1; D is ambiguous. The length of the CDR3 is 14 residues. The germline V gene has CDR1 MNHEY and CDR2 SMNVEV (reference sequence). V was clipped by 2 bases and J by 2 bases, with 9 bases between them.